The entry below describes one TCR beta chain. Its antigen is not known. This sample was taken from a study of T cell responses to AZD1222 COVID-19 vaccine. Study results and caveats: The sample set comprised mostly white British donors with more females, and clonal diversity was possibly underestimated. Nearly half of spike-specific TCRs reportedly target unmutated variant regions. When two AZD1222 doses had been given, Spike-specific TCR breadth and depth rose.

Germline V gives CDR1 SGDLS, CDR2 YYNGEE. The CDR3 is 17 amino acids. V was pared by 0 bases and J by 5 bases, with 11 bases of the junction left unmatched. Second-dose intervals of approximately 4 or approximately 12 weeks were pooled. TCRdb's copy holds only in-frame clones and misses some; the assay was immunoSEQ multiplex PCR. The sample has about 150,000 clones; under 95% are singletons. This clonotype was sampled from an adult who received the AZD1222 COVID-19 vaccine. This specimen consisted of peripheral blood, obtained 28 days after the second AZD1222 dose. The chain recombines TRBV9 with TRBJ2-5; 9 bases match TRBD2. The CDR3 sequence is CASSVAWAGGPLETQYF. Written as DNA, the CDR3 is TGTGCCAGCAGCGTAGCTTGGGCGGGAGGGCCTCTTGAGACCCAGTACTTC.